A selection of T cell receptor beta chains follows, all from one sample in a study of response to subunit inactivated influenza vaccine. TCRdb redid the calling of the RT-PCR reads with MiXCR, one entry per CDR3 protein. The sample has more than 600,000 distinct CDR3 sequences; approximately 17% are singletons. This specimen was PBMCs from blood, taken 5 days after vaccination. The receptors derive from a man aged 45 to 65 who received an inactivated influenza vaccine. CDR3s include the opening cysteine and the closing phenylalanine or tryptophan. The D gene is left open where the match is weak. For some rows the clone size is stated as once, few or many, or as a class when expanded; others skip it.

CDR3 | DNA | V | D | size | J
CASSQVWSASGRRRSYEQYF | TGTGCCAGCAGCCAAGTTTGGAGTGCTAGCGGGAGGCGTAGATCCTACGAGCAGTACTTC | TRBV3-1 | TRBD2 | - | TRBJ2-7
CASSPGSYSVSNYGYTF | TGTGCCAGCTCACCGGGCAGTTACAGCGTGTCCAACTATGGCTACACCTTC | TRBV18 | - | - | TRBJ1-2
CASSQDGSAYGYTF | TGCGCCAGCAGCCAAGATGGCTCAGCCTATGGCTACACCTTC | TRBV4-3 | - | few | TRBJ1-2
CASTKIMIPRADTQYF | TGTGCCAGCACCAAGATCATGATCCCAAGGGCAGATACGCAGTATTTT | TRBV28 | - | few | TRBJ2-3
CASSLLLQGPHF | TGTGCCAGCAGCTTACTCCTTCAGGGGCCGCACTTC | TRBV11-2 | - | - | TRBJ2-7
CASSKGQGLNNEQFF | TGTGCCAGCAGCAAAGGACAGGGGCTGAATAATGAGCAGTTCTTC | TRBV3-1 | TRBD1 | - | TRBJ2-1
CASSLAGTSGTGDTQYF | TGCGCCAGCAGCTTGGCCGGGACTAGCGGGACTGGAGATACGCAGTATTTT | TRBV5-1 | TRBD2 | few | TRBJ2-3
CASSLGGTEYEQYF | TGTGCCAGCAGCCTCGGAGGGACTGAATACGAGCAGTACTTC | TRBV11-2 | - | - | TRBJ2-7
CASSESVPYEQYF | TGCGCCAGCAGTGAGTCTGTACCGTACGAGCAGTACTTC | TRBV10-2 | - | many | TRBJ2-7
CASSPSAWLEAFF | TGTGCCAGCTCACCTTCCGCCTGGCTGGAAGCTTTCTTT | TRBV18 | - | few | TRBJ1-1
CASSSAGYYEQDF | TGTGCCAGCAGTTCCGCCGGTTACTACGAGCAGGACTTC | TRBV6-2/TRBV6-3 | - | - | TRBJ2-7
CASSQTGRNSPLHF | TGTGCCAGCAGTCAGACAGGACGTAATTCACCCCTCCACTTT | TRBV12-3/TRBV12-4 | - | few | TRBJ1-6
CASSAGTGNNSPLHF | TGTGCCAGCAGTGCCGGGACAGGGAATAATTCACCCCTCCACTTT | TRBV2 | TRBD1 | - | TRBJ1-6
CSARKSSNTGELFF | TGCAGTGCTAGAAAATCCTCGAACACCGGGGAGCTGTTTTTT | TRBV20-1 | - | - | TRBJ2-2
CASSPEVNSPLHF | TGTGCCAGCAGCCCCGAGGTTAATTCACCCCTCCACTTT | TRBV9 | - | - | TRBJ1-6
CASSLGGTSNQPQHF | TGTGCCAGCAGCCTAGGGGGTACTAGCAATCAGCCCCAGCATTTT | TRBV7-2 | - | - | TRBJ1-5
CATSVGAEGIAGELFF | TGTGCCACCAGTGTTGGGGCTGAAGGTATCGCCGGGGAGCTGTTTTTT | TRBV24-1 | - | - | TRBJ2-2
CASSYSYDSRNQPQHF | TGTGCCAGCAGTTACTCGTACGACAGCCGCAATCAGCCCCAGCATTTT | TRBV6-5 | - | few | TRBJ1-5
CASSIRARGTEAFF | TGTGCCAGCAGCATAAGGGCACGAGGCACTGAAGCTTTCTTT | TRBV11-2 | - | few | TRBJ1-1
CASSPGRVNQPQHF | TGTGCCAGCAGTCCAGGACGGGTCAATCAGCCCCAGCATTTT | TRBV28 | - | - | TRBJ1-5
CASGYRGRGTGELFF | TGTGCCAGCGGATACAGGGGCCGAGGCACCGGGGAGCTGTTTTTT | TRBV7-6 | TRBD1 | - | TRBJ2-2
CASRAPTTVVTVLSYEQYF | TGTGCCAGCAGGGCCCCGACTACCGTTGTCACGGTATTAAGCTACGAGCAGTACTTC | TRBV27 | - | few | TRBJ2-7
CAIRPDRGQYNEQFF | TGTGCCATCAGGCCCGACAGGGGACAGTACAATGAGCAGTTCTTC | TRBV10-3 | TRBD1 | many | TRBJ2-1
CSGAGTLGNTIYF | TGCAGTGGGGCCGGGACTCTCGGGAACACCATATATTTT | TRBV20-1 | - | few | TRBJ1-3
CASSQVYRATDTQYF | TGCGCCAGCAGCCAAGTTTACAGGGCCACAGATACGCAGTATTTT | TRBV4-3 | - | many | TRBJ2-3
CASSLAPAAYGYTF | TGTGCCAGCAGCTTGGCCCCGGCAGCCTATGGCTACACCTTC | TRBV5-5 | - | few | TRBJ1-2
CASSLRTSGQETQYF | TGTGCCAGCAGCTTGAGGACTAGCGGCCAAGAGACCCAGTACTTC | TRBV12-3/TRBV12-4 | TRBD2 | few | TRBJ2-5
CSVAGLAPGNEQFF | TGCAGCGTTGCGGGACTAGCGCCGGGCAATGAGCAGTTCTTC | TRBV29-1 | TRBD2 | few | TRBJ2-1
CASRLQGDYTEAFF | TGTGCCAGCAGGTTACAGGGGGACTACACTGAAGCTTTCTTT | TRBV12-3/TRBV12-4 | TRBD1 | many | TRBJ1-1
CSAKRVPQTHQPQHF | TGCAGTGCTAAGAGGGTACCACAAACACATCAGCCCCAGCATTTT | TRBV20-1 | - | - | TRBJ1-5
CASRRTSGGTGELFF | TGTGCCAGCAGACGGACTAGCGGGGGCACCGGGGAGCTGTTTTTT | TRBV6-1 | TRBD2 | - | TRBJ2-2
CASSLAVYEQYF | TGTGCCAGCAGCTTAGCGGTCTACGAGCAGTACTTC | TRBV7-2 | - | many | TRBJ2-7
CASRHRVQETQYF | TGTGCCAGCAGGCACAGGGTACAAGAGACCCAGTACTTC | TRBV12-3/TRBV12-4 | - | - | TRBJ2-5
CASSLNRDGNQPQHF | TGTGCCAGCAGCTTGAACAGGGACGGCAATCAGCCCCAGCATTTT | TRBV5-6 | - | - | TRBJ1-5
CASTRDRGKGEAFF | TGCGCCAGCACCCGGGACAGGGGAAAGGGCGAAGCTTTCTTT | TRBV5-1 | TRBD1 | few | TRBJ1-1
CASRIEGGTDTQYF | TGTGCCAGCAGGATAGAGGGGGGCACAGATACGCAGTATTTT | TRBV12-3/TRBV12-4 | - | - | TRBJ2-3
CASEGGSGYEQYF | TGTGCCAGCGAAGGGGGTTCGGGCTACGAGCAGTACTTC | TRBV2 | - | few | TRBJ2-7
CASSPEWETQYF | TGTGCCAGCAGTCCTGAATGGGAGACCCAGTACTTC | TRBV28 | - | - | TRBJ2-5
CASSYQDSQGTEAFF | TGCGCCAGCAGCTACCAGGACAGCCAAGGAACTGAAGCTTTCTTT | TRBV5-1 | - | few | TRBJ1-1
CSVIGDRGPQNIQYF | TGCAGCGTTATTGGGGACAGGGGCCCACAAAACATTCAGTACTTC | TRBV29-1 | TRBD1 | many | TRBJ2-4
CASSARGQDYQETQYF | TGTGCCAGTAGTGCACGGGGACAGGACTACCAAGAGACCCAGTACTTC | TRBV19 | TRBD1 | few | TRBJ2-5
CASSPLDELEQFF | TGTGCCAGCAGTCCCCTGGATGAGCTTGAGCAGTTCTTC | TRBV27 | - | - | TRBJ2-1
CASSPGRAGSTDTQYF | TGTGCCAGCAGCCCGGGGAGAGCGGGAAGCACAGATACGCAGTATTTT | TRBV9 | TRBD2 | - | TRBJ2-3
CASSNRGETQYF | TGTGCCAGCAGCAACAGGGGCGAGACCCAGTACTTC | TRBV7-8 | TRBD1 | once | TRBJ2-5
CASSLGLAGGLREETQYF | TGTGCCAGCAGCTTAGGACTAGCGGGAGGTCTTCGGGAAGAGACCCAGTACTTC | TRBV11-2 | TRBD2 | few | TRBJ2-5
CASSLPGRGYTF | TGTGCCAGCAGCCTTCCGGGGAGGGGCTACACCTTC | TRBV7-9 | - | - | TRBJ1-2
CASSASGSSEKLFF | TGTGCCAGCAGTGCATCAGGGTCCAGTGAAAAACTGTTTTTT | TRBV12-3/TRBV12-4 | - | few | TRBJ1-4
CASSFQGTLHGYTF | TGTGCCAGCAGTTTTCAAGGGACTTTACACGGCTACACCTTC | TRBV12-3/TRBV12-4 | - | - | TRBJ1-2
CSALWAGGNQPQHF | TGCAGTGCTCTCTGGGCAGGGGGCAATCAGCCCCAGCATTTT | TRBV20-1 | - | few | TRBJ1-5
CASSIYRGQPQHF | TGTGCCAGCAGTATTTACAGGGGTCAGCCCCAGCATTTT | TRBV27 | TRBD1 | few | TRBJ1-5
CASSPRVGMNTEAFF | TGTGCCAGCAGTCCGCGGGTTGGGATGAACACTGAAGCTTTCTTT | TRBV12-3/TRBV12-4 | - | - | TRBJ1-1
CASSLQGANSPLHF | TGTGCCAGCAGTTTGCAGGGGGCTAATTCACCCCTCCACTTT | TRBV12-3/TRBV12-4 | TRBD1 | many | TRBJ1-6
CAISGKDYEQYF | TGTGCCATCAGCGGGAAGGACTACGAGCAGTACTTC | TRBV10-3 | - | - | TRBJ2-7
CASSSSGGQGAIGEQFF | TGCGCCAGCAGCTCGTCCGGTGGACAGGGGGCTATTGGTGAGCAGTTCTTC | TRBV5-1 | TRBD1 | - | TRBJ2-1